This TCR beta chain was found in a study of blood T cell repertoires in COVID-19. At the level of the study: Collection of acute and convalescent COVID-19 samples took place in the United States, Italy and Spain. PBMCs, B-cell-depleted T cells, or T cells provided the cDNA or gDNA that made up the material.

CDR3 size: 13 residues. V was clipped by 7 bases and J by 8 bases; unmatched bases: 8. From germline, CDR1 is MNHNY and CDR2 SVGAGI (reference sequence). Original data processing: Reference gene primers were amplified, and this amplification served to estimate nucleated cell counts. Method: immunoSEQ multiplex PCR; TCRdb's copy keeps in-frame clones and lacks some. Clone size and V and J calls were adopted from that table, with D and trimming inferred from the DNA. Of some 83,000 clones detected, around nine tenths appear once; the ten largest clones hold 8%. The source of this sequence is an elderly man with active or convalescent COVID-19. The V gene is TRBV6-6, the J gene TRBJ2-1; 7 bases align to TRBD1. What was sequenced was peripheral blood. In nucleotides, the CDR3 is TGTGCCAGCACCGGGACAGCCAGAGATGAGCAGTTCTTC. Residues: CASTGTARDEQFF.